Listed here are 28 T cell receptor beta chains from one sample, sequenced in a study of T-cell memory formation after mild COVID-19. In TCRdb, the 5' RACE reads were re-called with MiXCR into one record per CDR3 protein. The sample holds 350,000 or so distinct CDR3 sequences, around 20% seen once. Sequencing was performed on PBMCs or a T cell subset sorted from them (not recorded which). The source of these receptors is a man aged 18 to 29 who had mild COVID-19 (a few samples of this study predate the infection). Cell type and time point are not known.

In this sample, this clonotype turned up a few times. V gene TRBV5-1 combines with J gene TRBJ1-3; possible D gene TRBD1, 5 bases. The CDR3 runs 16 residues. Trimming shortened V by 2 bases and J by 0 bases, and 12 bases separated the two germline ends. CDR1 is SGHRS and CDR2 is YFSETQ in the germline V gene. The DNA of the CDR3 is TGCGCCAGCAGCTTACGGGGCCGCGACTCTGGAAACACCATATATTTT. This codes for CASSLRGRDSGNTIYF.

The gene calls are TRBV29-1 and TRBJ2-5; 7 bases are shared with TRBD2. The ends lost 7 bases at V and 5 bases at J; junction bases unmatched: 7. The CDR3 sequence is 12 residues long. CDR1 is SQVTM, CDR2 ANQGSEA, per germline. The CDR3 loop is CSAGRGVETQYF. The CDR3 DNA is TGCAGCGCCGGACGGGGGGTCGAGACCCAGTACTTC.

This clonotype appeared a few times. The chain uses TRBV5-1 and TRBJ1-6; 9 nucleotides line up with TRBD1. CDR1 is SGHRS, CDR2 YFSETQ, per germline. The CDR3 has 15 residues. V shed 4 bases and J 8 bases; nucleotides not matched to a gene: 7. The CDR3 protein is CASSAGQGGHSPLHF. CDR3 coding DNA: TGCGCCAGCAGCGCGGGACAGGGAGGTCATTCACCCCTCCACTTT.

CDR3 region: CAISGRTVSTGELFF. CDR3 in DNA: TGTGCCATCAGTGGGAGGACAGTGTCGACCGGGGAGCTGTTTTTT. The chain combines TRBV10-3 with TRBJ2-2, with a possible D match to TRBD1 (6 bases). V lost 4 bases, J lost 5 bases, and 14 bases lay in between. Germline CDR1 and CDR2: ENHRY and SYGVKD. The CDR3 contains 15 residues.

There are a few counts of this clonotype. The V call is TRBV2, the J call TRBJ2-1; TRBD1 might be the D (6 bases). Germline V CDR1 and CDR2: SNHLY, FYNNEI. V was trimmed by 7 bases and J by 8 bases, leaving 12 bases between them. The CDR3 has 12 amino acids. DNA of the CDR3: TGTGCCAGCACGACCAGGGGCGATGAGCAGTTCTTC. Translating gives CASTTRGDEQFF.

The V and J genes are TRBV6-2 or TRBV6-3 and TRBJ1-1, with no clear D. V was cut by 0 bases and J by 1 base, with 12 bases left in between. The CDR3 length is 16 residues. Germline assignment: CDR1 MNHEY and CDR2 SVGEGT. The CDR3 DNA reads TGTGCCAGCAGTTACTCCCTAAAGGTCGAGAACACTGAAGCTTTCTTT. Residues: CASSYSLKVENTEAFF.

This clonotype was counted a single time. CDR3: CASSPPRQEKLFF. The CDR3 bases are TGTGCCAGCAGCCCCCCCCGCCAAGAAAAACTGTTTTTT. The chain uses TRBV7-9 and TRBJ1-4; D gene uncertain. CDR1 and CDR2 from the germline V gene are SEHNR and FQNEAQ (reference sequence). V was clipped by 5 bases and J by 8 bases, with 12 bases between them. The CDR3 contains 13 residues. Filled out from reference TRBV7-9 and TRBJ1-4, the complete variable domain reads DTGVSQNPRHKITKRGQNVTFRCDPISEHNRLYWYRQTLGQGPEFLTYFQNEAQLEKSRLLSDRFSAERPKGSFSTLEIQRTEQGDSAMYLCASSPPRQEKLFFGSGTQLSVL.

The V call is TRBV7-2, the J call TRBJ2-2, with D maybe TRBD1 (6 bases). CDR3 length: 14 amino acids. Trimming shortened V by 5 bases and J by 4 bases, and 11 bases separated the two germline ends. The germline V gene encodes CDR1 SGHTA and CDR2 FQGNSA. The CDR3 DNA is TGTGCCAGCAGCCAAACAGGGCCCACCGGGGAGCTGTTTTTT. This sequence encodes CASSQTGPTGELFF.

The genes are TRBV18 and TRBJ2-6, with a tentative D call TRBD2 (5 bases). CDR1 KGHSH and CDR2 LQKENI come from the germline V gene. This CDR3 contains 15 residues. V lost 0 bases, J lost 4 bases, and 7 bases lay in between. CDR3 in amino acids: CASSPPRAGANVLTF. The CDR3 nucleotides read TGTGCCAGCTCACCACCGAGGGCAGGGGCCAACGTCCTGACTTTC.

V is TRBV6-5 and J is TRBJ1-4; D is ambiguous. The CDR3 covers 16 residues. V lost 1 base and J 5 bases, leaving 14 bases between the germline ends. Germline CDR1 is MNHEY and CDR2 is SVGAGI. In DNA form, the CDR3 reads TGTGCCAGCAGTTACTGGCCCGGCAGGAGGAATGAAAAACTGTTTTTT. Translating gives CASSYWPGRRNEKLFF.

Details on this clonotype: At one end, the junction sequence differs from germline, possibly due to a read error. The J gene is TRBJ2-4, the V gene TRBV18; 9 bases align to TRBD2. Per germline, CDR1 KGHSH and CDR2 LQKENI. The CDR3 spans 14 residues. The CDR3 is CASSQLGLAGPYSF. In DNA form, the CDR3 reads TGTGCCAGCTCGCAACTGGGGCTAGCGGGGCCCTATTCCTTC.

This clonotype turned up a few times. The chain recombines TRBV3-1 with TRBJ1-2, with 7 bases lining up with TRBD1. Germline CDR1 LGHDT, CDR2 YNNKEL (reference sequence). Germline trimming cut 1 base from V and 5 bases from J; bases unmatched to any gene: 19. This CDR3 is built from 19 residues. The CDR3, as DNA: TGTGCCAGCAGCCAAGCTTACCAAATGAAACGCACAGGGGAGTATGGCTACACCTTC. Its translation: CASSQAYQMKRTGEYGYTF.

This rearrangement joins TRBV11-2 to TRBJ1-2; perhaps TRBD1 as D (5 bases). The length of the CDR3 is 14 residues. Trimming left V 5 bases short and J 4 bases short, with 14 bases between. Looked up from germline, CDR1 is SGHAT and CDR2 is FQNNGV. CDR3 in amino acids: CASSPLGEIYGYTF. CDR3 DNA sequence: TGTGCCAGCAGCCCCTTGGGGGAAATCTATGGCTACACCTTC. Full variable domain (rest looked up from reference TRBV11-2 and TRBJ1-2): EAGVAQSPRYKIIEKRQSVAFWCNPISGHATLYWYQQILGQGPKLLIQFQNNGVVDDSQLPKDRFSAERLKGVDSTLKIQPAKLEDSAVYLCASSPLGEIYGYTFGSGTRLTVV.

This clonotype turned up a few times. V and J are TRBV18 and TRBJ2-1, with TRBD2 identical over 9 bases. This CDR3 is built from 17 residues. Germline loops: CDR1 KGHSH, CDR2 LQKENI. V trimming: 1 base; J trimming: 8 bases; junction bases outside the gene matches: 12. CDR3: CASSPLSLLAGWYEQFF. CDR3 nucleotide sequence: TGTGCCAGCTCACCACTGTCTCTGCTAGCGGGGTGGTATGAGCAGTTCTTC.

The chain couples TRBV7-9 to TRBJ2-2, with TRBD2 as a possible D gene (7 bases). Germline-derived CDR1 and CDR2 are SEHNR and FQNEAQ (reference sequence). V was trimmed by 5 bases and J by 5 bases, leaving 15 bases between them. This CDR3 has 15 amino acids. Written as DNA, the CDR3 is TGTGCCAGCAGCCCGGGGGGCCTACCAACCGGGGAGCTGTTTTTT. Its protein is CASSPGGLPTGELFF.

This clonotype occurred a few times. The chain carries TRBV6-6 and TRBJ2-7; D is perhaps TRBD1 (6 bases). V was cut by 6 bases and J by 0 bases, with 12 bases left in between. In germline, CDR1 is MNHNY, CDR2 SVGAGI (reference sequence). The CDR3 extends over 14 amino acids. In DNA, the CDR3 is TGTGCCAGCAGCCGGACAGAGAGCTCCTACGAGCAGTACGTC. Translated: CASSRTESSYEQYV.

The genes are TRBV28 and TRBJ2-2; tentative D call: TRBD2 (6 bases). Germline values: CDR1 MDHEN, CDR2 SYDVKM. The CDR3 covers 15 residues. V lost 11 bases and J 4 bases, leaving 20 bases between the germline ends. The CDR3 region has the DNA TGTGCCGCCGGGGGTAGCCCGGTTCCCACCGGGGAGCTGTTTTTT. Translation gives CAAGGSPVPTGELFF.

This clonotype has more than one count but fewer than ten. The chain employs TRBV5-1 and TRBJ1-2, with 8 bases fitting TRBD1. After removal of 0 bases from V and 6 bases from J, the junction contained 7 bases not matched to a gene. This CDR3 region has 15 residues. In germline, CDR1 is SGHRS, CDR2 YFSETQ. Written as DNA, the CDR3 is TGCGCCAGCAGCTTGGGGACAGGGCATGCTAATGGCTACACCTTC. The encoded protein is CASSLGTGHANGYTF. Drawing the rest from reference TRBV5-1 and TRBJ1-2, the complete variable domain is KAGVTQTPRYLIKTRGQQVTLSCSPISGHRSVSWYQQTPGQGLQFLFEYFSETQRNKGNFPGRFSGRQFSNSRSEMNVSTLELGDSALYLCASSLGTGHANGYTFGSGTRLTVV.

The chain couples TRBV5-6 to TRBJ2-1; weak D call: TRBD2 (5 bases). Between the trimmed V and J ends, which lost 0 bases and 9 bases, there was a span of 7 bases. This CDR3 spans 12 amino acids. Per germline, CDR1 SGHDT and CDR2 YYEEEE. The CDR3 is CASSLGEGEQFF. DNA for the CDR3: TGTGCCAGCAGCTTGGGTGAGGGTGAGCAGTTCTTC.

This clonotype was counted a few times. The CDR3 protein is CASSQLDRATNEKLFF. CDR3 DNA: TGCGCCAGCAGCCAGCTCGACCGCGCAACTAATGAAAAACTGTTTTTT. The rearrangement links TRBV4-1 to TRBJ1-4; D not certain. V shed 3 bases and J shed 0 bases, with 11 bases lying between them. The CDR3 covers 16 residues. Germline V gene data show CDR1 as MGHRA and CDR2 as YSYEKL.

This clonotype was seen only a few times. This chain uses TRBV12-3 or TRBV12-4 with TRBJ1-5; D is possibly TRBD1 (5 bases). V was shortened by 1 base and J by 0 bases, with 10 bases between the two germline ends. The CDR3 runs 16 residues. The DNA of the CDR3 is TGTGCCAGCAGTTTAGACGGCAGGGTTAGCAATCAGCCCCAGCATTTT. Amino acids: CASSLDGRVSNQPQHF.

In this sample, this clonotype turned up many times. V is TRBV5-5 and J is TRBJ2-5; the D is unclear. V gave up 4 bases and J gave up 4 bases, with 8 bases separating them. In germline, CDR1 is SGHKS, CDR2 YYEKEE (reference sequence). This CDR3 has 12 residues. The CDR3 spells CASSRRGETQYF. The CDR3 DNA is TGTGCCAGCAGCCGGAGAGGAGAGACCCAGTACTTC. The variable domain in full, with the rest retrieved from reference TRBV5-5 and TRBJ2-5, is DAGVTQSPTHLIKTRGQQVTLRCSPISGHKSVSWYQQVLGQGPQFIFQYYEKEERGRGNFPDRFSARQFPNYSSELNVNALLLGDSALYLCASSRRGETQYFGPGTRLLVL.

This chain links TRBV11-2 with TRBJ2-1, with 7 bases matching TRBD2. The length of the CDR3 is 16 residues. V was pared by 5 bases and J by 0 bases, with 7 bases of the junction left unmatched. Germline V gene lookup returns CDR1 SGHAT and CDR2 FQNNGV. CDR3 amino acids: CASSVHGGSSYNEQFF. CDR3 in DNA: TGTGCCAGCAGCGTCCACGGCGGGAGCTCCTACAATGAGCAGTTCTTC. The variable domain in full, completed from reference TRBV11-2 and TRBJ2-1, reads EAGVAQSPRYKIIEKRQSVAFWCNPISGHATLYWYQQILGQGPKLLIQFQNNGVVDDSQLPKDRFSAERLKGVDSTLKIQPAKLEDSAVYLCASSVHGGSSYNEQFFGPGTRLTVL.

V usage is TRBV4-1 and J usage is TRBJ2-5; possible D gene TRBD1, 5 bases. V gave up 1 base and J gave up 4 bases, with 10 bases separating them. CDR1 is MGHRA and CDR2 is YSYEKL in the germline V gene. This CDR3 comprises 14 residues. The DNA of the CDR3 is TGCGCCAGCAGCCAAGGCGACAGTAGAGAGACCCAGTACTTC. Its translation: CASSQGDSRETQYF.

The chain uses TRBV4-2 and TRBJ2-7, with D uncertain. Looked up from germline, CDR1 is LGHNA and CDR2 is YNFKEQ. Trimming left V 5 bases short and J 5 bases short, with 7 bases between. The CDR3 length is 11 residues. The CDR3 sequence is CASSYLHEQYF. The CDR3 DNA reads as TGTGCCAGCAGCTATCTCCACGAGCAGTACTTC.

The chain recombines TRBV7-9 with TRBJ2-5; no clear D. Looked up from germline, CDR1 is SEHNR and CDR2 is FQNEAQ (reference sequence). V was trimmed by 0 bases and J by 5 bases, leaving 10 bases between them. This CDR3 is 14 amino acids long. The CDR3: CASSLAGSAETQYF. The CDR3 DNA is TGTGCCAGCAGCTTAGCGGGGTCGGCGGAGACCCAGTACTTC. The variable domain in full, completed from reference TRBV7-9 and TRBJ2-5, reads DTGVSQNPRHKITKRGQNVTFRCDPISEHNRLYWYRQTLGQGPEFLTYFQNEAQLEKSRLLSDRFSAERPKGSFSTLEIQRTEQGDSAMYLCASSLAGSAETQYFGPGTRLLVL.

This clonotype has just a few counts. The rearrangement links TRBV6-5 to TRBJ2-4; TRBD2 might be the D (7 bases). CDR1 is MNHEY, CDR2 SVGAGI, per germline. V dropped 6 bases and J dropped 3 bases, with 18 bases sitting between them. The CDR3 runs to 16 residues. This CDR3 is CASSPGAGAFKNIQYF. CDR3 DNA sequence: TGTGCCAGCAGCCCCGGGGCGGGGGCCTTCAAAAACATTCAGTACTTC.

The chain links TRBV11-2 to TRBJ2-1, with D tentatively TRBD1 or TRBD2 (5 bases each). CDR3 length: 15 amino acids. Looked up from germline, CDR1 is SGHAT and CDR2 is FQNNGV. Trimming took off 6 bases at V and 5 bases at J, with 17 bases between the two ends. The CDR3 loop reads CASRTIGAVNNEQFF. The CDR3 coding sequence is TGTGCCAGCAGAACCATCGGGGCCGTCAACAATGAGCAGTTCTTC. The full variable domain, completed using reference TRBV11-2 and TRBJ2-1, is EAGVAQSPRYKIIEKRQSVAFWCNPISGHATLYWYQQILGQGPKLLIQFQNNGVVDDSQLPKDRFSAERLKGVDSTLKIQPAKLEDSAVYLCASRTIGAVNNEQFFGPGTRLTVL.